The 14 T cell receptor beta chains in this list originate from one sample, sequenced in a study of blood T cell repertoires in COVID-19. Sequencing was performed with immunoSEQ multiplex PCR; in TCRdb, only in-frame clones are kept and a portion is missing. Here the sample spans some 290,000 clones, 88% being singletons. Material: peripheral blood. Receptors originate from a woman aged 25-40 years with COVID-19, enrolled during active disease.

V and J are TRBV6-5 and TRBJ2-5; 12 bases align to TRBD2. The ends lost 2 bases at V and 5 bases at J; junction bases unmatched: 6. CDR1 is MNHEY, CDR2 SVGAGI, per germline. There are 16 residues in the CDR3. The CDR3 region is CASSYASGRALETQYF. In nucleotides, the CDR3 is TGTGCCAGCAGTTACGCTAGCGGGAGGGCCTTGGAGACCCAGTACTTC.

The chain employs TRBV20-1 and TRBJ1-1; D might be TRBD1 (6 bases). The CDR3 spans 16 residues. V dropped 3 bases and J dropped 4 bases, with 21 bases sitting between them. Germline lookup yields CDR1 DFQATT and CDR2 SNEGSKA (reference sequence). The CDR3 loop reads CSASRTAGALGTEAFF. Written as DNA, the CDR3 is TGCAGTGCTAGTAGGACAGCGGGGGCTCTAGGCACTGAAGCTTTCTTT.

This clone was seen only a few times. The rearrangement links TRBV10-3 to TRBJ2-1; D is uncertain. The CDR3 has 14 residues. The germline V and J ends were trimmed by 10 bases and 8 bases, with 21 bases remaining between them. Germline CDR1 is ENHRY and CDR2 is SYGVKD. This CDR3 is CATCTSASPYEQFF. CDR3 coding DNA: TGTGCCACCTGTACCAGCGCCTCCCCCTATGAGCAGTTCTTC.

CDR3 sequence (DNA): TGTGCCAGCAGCCCGGGGGGGGGCACTGGAAACACCATATATTTT. Its translation: CASSPGGGTGNTIYF. The chain recombines TRBV9 with TRBJ1-3; possibly TRBD1 for D (6 bases). The germline gives CDR1 SGDLS, CDR2 YYNGEE. Trimming stripped 4 bases from V and 2 bases from J, with 13 bases between. This CDR3 contains 15 residues.

The table lists this clone with a few counts. The V and J genes are TRBV28 and TRBJ1-5; D not resolved. Per the germline V gene, CDR1 is MDHEN and CDR2 is SYDVKM. The germline V and J ends were trimmed by 2 bases and 7 bases, with 21 bases remaining between them. The CDR3 covers 17 residues. The CDR3 reads CASSLANSGSIYQPQHF. The CDR3 DNA reads as TGTGCCAGCAGTTTAGCGAATTCCGGGTCGATCTACCAGCCCCAGCATTTT.

V is TRBV28 and J is TRBJ1-4; 10 bases match TRBD1. This CDR3 comprises 17 residues. The germline CDR1 and CDR2 sequences are MDHEN and SYDVKM. Losses at the gene ends were 5 bases for V and 0 bases for J; bases not matched to a gene: 6. The CDR3 region is CASSTSGTGATNEKLFF. DNA of the CDR3: TGTGCCAGCAGTACCTCCGGGACAGGGGCAACTAATGAAAAACTGTTTTTT.

The J gene is TRBJ1-1, the V gene TRBV10-1; D is uncertain. The CDR3 spans 14 residues. From germline, CDR1 is WNHNN and CDR2 SYGVQD (reference sequence). V was clipped by 6 bases and J by 2 bases, with 13 bases between them. The CDR3 sequence is CASRADIPNTEAFF. In DNA form, the CDR3 reads TGCGCCAGCAGAGCCGACATACCTAACACTGAAGCTTTCTTT.

The chain uses TRBV24-1 and TRBJ2-5, with TRBD2 identical over 11 bases. There are 16 residues in the CDR3. Germline loops: CDR1 KGHDR, CDR2 SFDVKD. After removal of 4 bases from V and 4 bases from J, the junction contained 7 bases not matched to a gene. This chain's CDR3 is CATSETSGMNGETQYF. The CDR3 nucleotides read TGTGCCACCAGTGAGACTAGCGGGATGAACGGAGAGACCCAGTACTTC.

V gene TRBV4-1 combines with J gene TRBJ2-1, with 10 bases aligning to TRBD2. The CDR3 has 16 residues. Germline CDR1 is MGHRA and CDR2 is YSYEKL. Losses at the gene ends were 1 base for V and 8 bases for J; bases not matched to a gene: 8. The CDR3, as DNA: TGCGCCAGCAGCCAAGCCCGGGGACTAGCGACTCATGAGCAGTTCTTC. This encodes CASSQARGLATHEQFF.

This chain joins TRBV5-1 and TRBJ2-7, with TRBD2 as a possible D gene (6 bases). Trimming removed 4 bases at V and 3 bases at J, with 20 bases between. The CDR3 has 16 amino acids. CDR1 and CDR2 from the germline V gene are SGHRS and YFSETQ. The CDR3 DNA reads as TGCGCCAGCAGCCAGAGGGACTTCCCATGGGGCTACGAGCAGTACTTC. It specifies CASSQRDFPWGYEQYF.

This chain links TRBV7-9 with TRBJ2-6; tentatively, D is TRBD2 (5 bases). Between the trimmed V and J ends, which lost 3 bases and 0 bases, there was a span of 9 bases. Germline CDR1 reads SEHNR; CDR2 reads FQNEAQ (reference sequence). This CDR3 spans 16 amino acids. DNA for the CDR3: TGTGCCAGCAGCTTCCCTCGGGACTCTGGGGCCAACGTCCTGACTTTC. It yields the protein CASSFPRDSGANVLTF.

The chain links TRBV3-1 (or the pseudogene TRBV3-2) to TRBJ1-2, with D unresolved. V was cut by 0 bases and J by 4 bases, with 6 bases left in between. Germline CDR1 and CDR2: LGHDT and YNNKEL (reference sequence). The CDR3 has 13 residues. The CDR3 nucleotides are TGTGCCAGCAGCCAAGAAAGCCGCTATGGCTACACCTTC. It specifies CASSQESRYGYTF.

The chain has TRBV5-1 and TRBJ2-7; 14 bases are a match to TRBD2. This CDR3 is 15 amino acids long. Trimming cost V 2 bases and J 3 bases; bases outside gene matches: 1. Germline V gives CDR1 SGHRS, CDR2 YFSETQ. DNA of the CDR3: TGCGCCAGCAGCTTCGGGACTAGCGGGAGCTACGAGCAGTACTTC. This codes for CASSFGTSGSYEQYF.

The chain uses TRBV5-6 and TRBJ1-3; 7 positions match TRBD1. V was pared by 4 bases and J by 5 bases, with 3 bases of the junction left unmatched. Germline V CDR1 and CDR2: SGHDT, YYEEEE. The CDR3 totals 13 residues. This CDR3 reads CASSDRARNTIYF. The CDR3, as DNA: TGTGCCAGCAGCGACAGGGCCAGAAACACCATATATTTT.